The clone carrying this TCR beta chain was counted only a few times. Per germline, CDR1 MGHRA and CDR2 YSYEKL. V was pared by 0 bases and J by 8 bases, with 13 bases between. CDR3 length: 15 amino acids. This PCR relied on a set of 60 Vbeta primers and 13 Jbeta primers. The assay was immunoSEQ multiplex PCR, and TCRdb's table has in-frame clones only and misses some. The sample consists of about 190,000 clones, around 83% of them appearing once. This sample stems from a study of cytomegalovirus exposure and HLA in healthy donors. The sequenced sample was PBMCs. The chain uses TRBV4-1 and TRBJ1-4; D gene uncertain. This sequence originates from a woman aged 18-35 years in good health and CMV-seronegative. The CDR3 is CASSQDVQSREKLFF. The CDR3 coding sequence is TGCGCCAGCAGCCAAGATGTACAGAGCCGGGAAAAACTGTTTTTT.